This T cell receptor beta chain was identified in a study of beta chain features in type 1 diabetes. Investigators reverse transcribed all isolated RNA, so they sequenced expressed TCRB transcripts. Assay: immunoSEQ multiplex PCR; the TCRdb copy retains only in-frame clones and omits some. Here the sample spans 900,000 or so clones, roughly a sixth being singletons. This receptor was obtained from a woman aged 18-29 years in good health. The sample taken for sequencing was naive CD4+ T cells from blood.

In DNA, the CDR3 is TGTGCCAGCGCCACCGGGACGGGGTCTCGGGAGACCCAGTACTTC. Translating it yields CASATGTGSRETQYF. This rearrangement joins TRBV2 to TRBJ2-5; D might be TRBD1 or TRBD2, each matching 5 bases. The CDR3 has 15 residues. The V end was cut by 8 bases, the J end by 5 bases, with 21 bases between. Germline-derived CDR1 and CDR2 are SNHLY and FYNNEI.